This entry lists 15 T cell receptor beta chains sequenced from one sample in a study of blood T cell repertoires in COVID-19. The method was immunoSEQ multiplex PCR; TCRdb's version includes in-frame clones alone and lacks a portion of them. The sample carries over 250,000 clones, about 88% recorded once. Sequences were obtained from PBMCs or T cells enriched from blood (not recorded which). All receptors derive from a man younger than 40 with acute COVID-19.

The chain carries TRBV6-1 and TRBJ2-7; 10 bases fit TRBD2. V was clipped by 0 bases and J by 4 bases; unmatched bases: 3. Per the germline V gene, CDR1 is MNHNS and CDR2 is SASEGT. The CDR3 runs to 15 residues. The CDR3 DNA reads TGTGCCAGCAGTGAAGCGCTAGCGGGGGCATACGAGCAGTACGTC. Encoded protein: CASSEALAGAYEQYV.

The chain couples TRBV18 to TRBJ1-2; D is unresolved. The CDR3 loop spans 16 amino acids. CDR1 KGHSH and CDR2 LQKENI come from the germline V gene. Trimming cost V 4 bases and J 2 bases, with 17 bases left between them. The CDR3 DNA sequence: TGTGCCAGCTCACAAGCCGCGGGGTCCTTAAACTATGGCTACACCTTC. This sequence encodes CASSQAAGSLNYGYTF.

V gene TRBV13 combines with J gene TRBJ2-1; D perhaps matches TRBD2 (6 bases). Germline loops: CDR1 PRHDT, CDR2 FYEKMQ (reference sequence). V dropped 2 bases and J dropped 10 bases, with 9 bases sitting between them. There are 12 residues in the CDR3. CDR3 loop: CASSLPGDEQFF. The DNA of the CDR3 is TGTGCCAGCAGCTTACCGGGGGACGAGCAGTTCTTC.

The V and J genes are TRBV4-1 and TRBJ1-2, with D tentatively TRBD1 (6 bases). The CDR3 runs to 14 residues. In germline, CDR1 is MGHRA, CDR2 YSYEKL. The ends were cut back, 2 bases at V and 4 bases at J, with 11 bases in the middle. For the CDR3, the DNA is TGCGCCAGCAGCCAACCAACAGGGTCCTATGGCTACACCTTC. Translating it yields CASSQPTGSYGYTF.

This clone was found a few times. This chain connects TRBV15 to TRBJ2-3; perhaps TRBD2 as D (5 bases). CDR3 length equals 15 residues. Germline V lookup: CDR1 LNHNV, CDR2 YYDKDF (reference sequence). V was pared by 2 bases and J by 1 base, with 10 bases between. CDR3 in DNA: TGTGCCACCAGCAGAAGGAGGTTCGGCACAGATACGCAGTATTTT. Translated: CATSRRRFGTDTQYF.

This chain uses TRBV5-1 with TRBJ1-4; perhaps TRBD1 as D (6 bases). Trimming shortened V by 3 bases and J by 3 bases, and 9 bases separated the two germline ends. Germline CDR1 and CDR2: SGHRS and YFSETQ. This CDR3 region has 14 residues. This chain's CDR3 is CASSSGQSNEKLFF. The CDR3 bases are TGCGCCAGCAGCTCCGGACAGTCTAATGAAAAACTGTTTTTT.

CDR3 bases: TGCGCCAGCAGCTCCCTCGGGACAGGGGATGGCTACACCTTC. Translated: CASSSLGTGDGYTF. This rearrangement joins TRBV5-1 to TRBJ1-2; 10 nucleotides match TRBD1. The CDR3 is 14 amino acids. V trimming: 3 bases; J trimming: 6 bases; junction bases outside the gene matches: 5. Germline values: CDR1 SGHRS, CDR2 YFSETQ.

Concerning this clone itself: This same CDR3 is encoded by further DNA sequences in the sample. The rearrangement links TRBV6-5 to TRBJ1-5; D may be TRBD1 (5 bases). V lost 5 bases to trimming and J lost 6 bases, with 14 bases between them. CDR1 and CDR2 from the germline V gene are MNHEY and SVGAGI. CDR3 length equals 14 residues. DNA of the CDR3: TGTGCCAGCAGTCAGACCGGCGGGGGTCAGCCCCAGCATTTT. This translates into CASSQTGGGQPQHF.

This clone has a handful of counts. The rearrangement uses TRBV5-6 and TRBJ2-7; 8 bases map to TRBD1. Germline-derived CDR1 and CDR2 are SGHDT and YYEEEE. The CDR3 runs 15 residues. The trim removed 7 bases at V and 2 bases at J, leaving 11 bases unmatched. CDR3 DNA sequence: TGTGCCAGCGGAACCGGGACAGGTCTGCCCTACGAGCAGTACGTC. Translating gives CASGTGTGLPYEQYV.

This clone appeared many times. The chain joins TRBV28 to TRBJ2-2; D unresolved. The length of the CDR3 is 13 residues. Germline CDR1 MDHEN, CDR2 SYDVKM. V lost 2 bases, J lost 6 bases, and 7 bases lay in between. Written as DNA, the CDR3 is TGTGCCAGCAGTTTAGTTGCAGCCGGGGAGCTGTTTTTT. Translation: CASSLVAAGELFF.

The chain has TRBV18 and TRBJ2-2; 10 bases agree with TRBD2. The CDR3 consists of 16 residues. J lost 3 bases, V lost 5 bases, and 6 bases had no gene match. CDR1 is KGHSH, CDR2 LQKENI, per germline. The CDR3 here is CASSSSGRRDTGELFF. CDR3 bases: TGTGCCAGCTCATCTAGCGGGAGAAGGGACACCGGGGAGCTGTTTTTT.

This clone turned up a few times. The V call is TRBV2, the J call TRBJ1-4; D is unresolved. The length of the CDR3 is 14 residues. V lost 1 base, J lost 5 bases, and 8 bases lay in between. CDR1 SNHLY and CDR2 FYNNEI come from the germline V gene. CDR3 bases: TGTGCCAGCAGTGAAGTGAGGATCAATGAAAAACTGTTTTTT. The encoded protein is CASSEVRINEKLFF. Looking up the rest from reference TRBV2 and TRBJ1-4 gives the full variable domain: EPEVTQTPSHQVTQMGQEVILRCVPISNHLYFYWYRQILGQKVEFLVSFYNNEISEKSEIFDDQFSVERPDGSNFTLKIRSTKLEDSAMYFCASSEVRINEKLFFGSGTQLSVL.

This clone is a singleton in its sample. CDR3 nucleotides: TGTGCCAGCAGCTTAGAGGAGCGAAGCACAGATACGCAGTATTTT. Amino acid sequence: CASSLEERSTDTQYF. The V gene is TRBV11-1, the J gene TRBJ2-3; D unresolved. V dropped 1 base and J dropped 0 bases, with 8 bases sitting between them. From germline, CDR1 is SGHAT and CDR2 FQDESV (reference sequence). The CDR3 covers 15 residues.

A word on this clone: In the same sample, other DNA sequences code for this CDR3. The chain uses TRBV6-4 and TRBJ2-3; 7 nucleotides align to TRBD1. This CDR3 has 13 residues. The germline V gene encodes CDR1 MRHNA and CDR2 SNTAGT. After removal of 6 bases from V and 1 base from J, the junction contained 1 base not matched to a gene. Written as DNA, the CDR3 is TGTGCCAGCAGCGGGACAGGCACAGATACGCAGTATTTT. Residues: CASSGTGTDTQYF.

The chain links TRBV12-3 or TRBV12-4 to TRBJ1-6; D gene uncertain. V was clipped by 2 bases and J by 9 bases, with 8 bases between them. This CDR3 is 13 amino acids long. In DNA, the CDR3 is TGTGCCAGCAGTTTATCGGAGAGTTCACCCCTCCACTTT. This gives the protein CASSLSESSPLHF.